Presented here are 30 T cell receptor beta chains from one specimen sequenced in a study of T cell repertoires in cytomegalovirus infection. Their recognized antigens are unknown. Using its own MiXCR run on the reads, TCRdb lists one record per CDR3 protein. The table has hundreds of thousands of distinct CDR3 sequences, around 32% seen once. This specimen was cultured PBMCs, taken from culture after CMV antigen stimulation. These receptors all come from a human donor in good health (CMV status not recorded). Some clones in this sample may be carry-over from other donors' samples.

This clonotype was seen repeatedly, ten times or more. The gene calls are TRBV7-2 and TRBJ2-1, with D perhaps matching TRBD2 (6 bases). The V and J ends lost 5 bases and 0 bases respectively, with 11 bases between them. Germline V CDR1 and CDR2: SGHTA, FQGNSA. This CDR3 is 15 amino acids long. CDR3 region: CASSPLGSSYNEQFF. CDR3 nucleotides: TGTGCCAGCAGCCCCCTCGGGAGCTCCTACAATGAGCAGTTCTTC.

The chain is built from TRBV2 and TRBJ2-3; 7 bases fit TRBD1. Trimming took 8 bases from V and 0 from J; bases not matched to a gene: 8. Looked up from germline, CDR1 is SNHLY and CDR2 is FYNNEI. The CDR3 has 15 residues. CDR3 DNA sequence: TGTGCCAGCGGTGGGGGACAGCCTAGCACAGATACGCAGTATTTT. Translation: CASGGGQPSTDTQYF.

This chain uses TRBV7-6 with TRBJ1-4; a possible D gene is TRBD1 (5 bases). The length of the CDR3 is 16 residues. Per the germline V gene, CDR1 is SGHVS and CDR2 is FNYEAQ. CDR3 coding DNA: TGTGGGGCGAAAACCGGTGAAACAGGTGGAGGCGAAAAACTGTTTTTT. Its protein product is CGAKTGETGGGEKLFF.

This clonotype was counted between two and nine times. The chain combines TRBV10-3 with TRBJ2-7; D remains ambiguous. Germline V gene data show CDR1 as ENHRY and CDR2 as SYGVKD. The CDR3 extends over 9 amino acids. V shed 11 bases and J shed 3 bases, with 5 bases lying between them. As DNA, the CDR3 is TGTGCCGCCGGCTACGAGCAGTACTTC. Its translation: CAAGYEQYF.

The sample holds a few counts of this clonotype. V gene TRBV7-9 combines with J gene TRBJ1-1; D is possibly TRBD1 (6 bases). Germline loops: CDR1 SEHNR, CDR2 FQNEAQ (reference sequence). CDR3 length: 16 residues. V lost 2 bases, J lost 3 bases, and 16 bases lay in between. In DNA, the CDR3 is TGTGCCAGCAGCTTACCGGGGGGGCGGATCGACACTGAAGCTTTCTTT. It yields the protein CASSLPGGRIDTEAFF.

This clonotype occurred many times. This chain connects TRBV7-6 to TRBJ2-3; D is possibly TRBD1 or TRBD2 (6 bases each). The germline gives CDR1 SGHVS, CDR2 FNYEAQ. Trimming removed 2 bases at V and 1 base at J, with 10 bases between. The CDR3 totals 15 residues. CDR3 nucleotides: TGTGCCAGCAGCTTACGGGGGCGTGGCACAGATACGCAGTATTTT. It encodes CASSLRGRGTDTQYF.

For this clonotype: The CDR3 ends on some other residue instead of the conserved phenylalanine or tryptophan, so this is likely a read error. It is unclear where the CDR3 begins or ends on the DNA, so no DNA is shown, and the CDR3 is as TCRdb lists it. This CDR3 is CASSFTPTGSNEQFG. This chain links TRBV7-6 with TRBJ2-1; TRBD1 is the table's D call, not checked against the DNA. The CDR3 spans 15 residues, counting both ends. Per germline, CDR1 SGHVS and CDR2 FNYEAQ.

The chain is built from TRBV5-1 and TRBJ1-4; D ambiguous. Germline V gene lookup returns CDR1 SGHRS and CDR2 YFSETQ. V was clipped by 4 bases and J by 8 bases, with 12 bases between them. This CDR3 region has 13 residues. For the CDR3, the DNA is TGCGCCAGCAGCGATAGCCTGGGGGAAAAACTGTTTTTT. Encoded protein: CASSDSLGEKLFF.

The chain recombines TRBV19 with TRBJ2-7; D assignment may be TRBD1 or TRBD2 (5 bases each). The germline CDR1 and CDR2 sequences are LNHDA and SQIVND (reference sequence). The V and J ends lost 5 bases and 3 bases respectively, with 17 bases between them. This CDR3 has 15 residues. The CDR3 reads CASSPLDGTFYEQYF. CDR3 sequence (DNA): TGTGCCAGTAGTCCGCTCGACGGGACCTTCTACGAGCAGTACTTC.

The genes are TRBV7-2 and TRBJ2-5, with D tentatively TRBD2 (7 bases). The CDR3 totals 16 residues. The germline V gene encodes CDR1 SGHTA and CDR2 FQGNSA. V was pared by 1 base and J by 4 bases, with 16 bases between. Here the CDR3 DNA reads TGTGCCAGCAGCTTAGATGGGGGGAGGGGGGGAGAGACCCAGTACTTC. It is translated as CASSLDGGRGGETQYF.

The chain recombines TRBV9 with TRBJ1-3; D unclear. Deletions cut 7 bases from V and 4 bases from J, with 9 bases between. Germline values: CDR1 SGDLS, CDR2 YYNGEE. CDR3 size: 12 residues. CDR3 in amino acids: CASSSMGNTIYF. The CDR3 DNA follows: TGTGCCAGCTCCTCGATGGGAAACACCATATATTTT.

The CDR3 protein is CASSPRREGTQYF. CDR3 DNA sequence: TGTGCCAGCTCCCCGCGGCGGGAGGGGACCCAGTACTTC. This rearrangement joins TRBV18 to TRBJ2-5; the match to TRBD2 covers 9 bases. V dropped 6 bases and J dropped 7; count of bases not matched to a gene: 6. CDR1 is KGHSH and CDR2 is LQKENI in the germline V gene. The CDR3 length is 13 residues.

This chain connects TRBV11-2 to TRBJ2-5, with 15 bases lining up with TRBD2. Germline V gene data show CDR1 as SGHAT and CDR2 as FQNNGV. This CDR3 has 18 residues. The junction had 6 bases not matched to a gene; V was cut back by 3 bases and J by 1 base. CDR3 protein: CASSFPGLAGGPQETQYF. In DNA form, the CDR3 reads TGTGCCAGCAGCTTCCCGGGACTAGCGGGAGGACCCCAAGAGACCCAGTACTTC.

The genes are TRBV20-1 and TRBJ1-5; TRBD1 might be the D (5 bases). V was trimmed by 3 bases and J by 3 bases, leaving 9 bases between them. Germline CDR1 is DFQATT and CDR2 is SNEGSKA (reference sequence). The CDR3 has 13 residues. DNA for the CDR3: TGCAGTGCTAGTAAGGGACTCAATCAGCCCCAGCATTTT. Amino acids: CSASKGLNQPQHF.

This chain uses TRBV12-3 or TRBV12-4 with TRBJ1-1, with a weak D call TRBD1 (5 bases). Between the trimmed V and J ends, which lost 8 bases and 4 bases, there was a span of 14 bases. The CDR3 is 13 residues long. CDR3 sequence: CASLLAGTTEAFF. In DNA, the CDR3 is TGTGCCAGCTTATTAGCCGGGACCACTGAAGCTTTCTTT.

This clonotype was observed a few times. V is TRBV10-2 and J is TRBJ2-1, with D perhaps TRBD1 or TRBD2 (5 bases each). The CDR3 contains 16 residues. V gave up 7 bases and J gave up 9 bases, with 25 bases separating them. The germline CDR1 and CDR2 sequences are WSHSY and SAAADI. In DNA form, the CDR3 reads TGCGCCAGCACGACAATGAGCAGTTCCCGGGGCGGTGAGCAGTTCTTC. Translated: CASTTMSSSRGGEQFF.

Regarding this clonotype: A single base separates this from a much larger clone, so it may be a read error. The gene calls are TRBV7-2 and TRBJ2-3; D is possibly TRBD1 (5 bases). The CDR3 covers 11 residues. Germline V gives CDR1 SGHTA, CDR2 FQGNSA. CDR3 amino acids: CVSSPRVTQYF. DNA of the CDR3: TGTGTCAGCAGCCCCAGGGTTACGCAGTATTTT.

In its sample, this clonotype was seen a few times. The chain combines TRBV2 with TRBJ2-5, with D hard to call. V lost 4 bases, J lost 7 bases, and 7 bases lay in between. Germline values: CDR1 SNHLY, CDR2 FYNNEI. This CDR3 is built from 11 residues. The CDR3: CASSVSGTQYF. The CDR3 DNA follows: TGTGCCAGCAGTGTTTCAGGGACCCAGTACTTC.

This clonotype was seen at least ten times. This rearrangement joins TRBV7-2 to TRBJ2-6; 8 nucleotides line up with TRBD2. The CDR3 sequence is 19 residues long. Losses at the gene ends were 2 bases for V and 0 bases for J; bases not matched to a gene: 9. The V gene's germline CDR1 is SGHTA and CDR2 FQGNSA. CDR3 in amino acids: CASSLQALAGFSGANVLTF. The CDR3 coding sequence is TGTGCCAGCAGCTTACAAGCGCTAGCGGGCTTCTCTGGGGCCAACGTCCTGACTTTC.

This clonotype was seen many times. The rearrangement links TRBV7-2 to TRBJ2-3; D not resolved. This CDR3 region has 16 residues. V was pared by 5 bases and J by 1 base, with 16 bases between. Germline V CDR1 and CDR2: SGHTA, FQGNSA. CDR3 loop: CASSPSMVPGTDTQYF. The CDR3 bases are TGTGCCAGCAGCCCTTCTATGGTTCCGGGCACAGATACGCAGTATTTT.

This clonotype has only a few counts. V usage is TRBV12-3 or TRBV12-4 and J usage is TRBJ2-7; the match to TRBD2 covers 7 bases. J lost 6 bases, V lost 3 bases, and 8 bases had no gene match. The CDR3 has 14 residues. This CDR3 reads CASSFGTTGGEQYF. CDR3 coding DNA: TGTGCCAGCAGTTTCGGGACTACTGGGGGCGAGCAGTACTTC.

This clonotype has at least ten counts. This chain uses TRBV7-8 with TRBJ1-2, with no clear D. Germline V gives CDR1 SGHVS, CDR2 FQNEAQ. This CDR3 region has 13 residues. V dropped 4 bases and J dropped 4 bases, with 10 bases sitting between them. The CDR3 here is CASSSDPSYGYTF. The CDR3, as DNA: TGTGCCAGCAGCTCGGACCCGAGCTATGGCTACACCTTC.

Ten or more counts support this clonotype. The genes are TRBV7-2 and TRBJ2-7, with 12 bases matching TRBD2. The CDR3 has 14 amino acids. With 8 bases clipped from V and 0 bases from J, the junction kept 2 bases outside the gene matches. The germline V gene has CDR1 SGHTA and CDR2 FQGNSA. The CDR3 bases are TGTGCCAGCGGACTAGCGGGGTCCTCCTACGAGCAGTACTTC. Residues: CASGLAGSSYEQYF.

The chain couples TRBV7-9 to TRBJ2-5, with no clear D. Germline assignment: CDR1 SEHNR and CDR2 FQNEAQ (reference sequence). This CDR3 spans 16 amino acids. The V gene lost 2 bases and the J gene lost 0 bases, with 13 bases spanning the gap. The CDR3 DNA follows: TGTGCCAGCAGCTTAAGCACTGGGCCTAACCAAGAGACCCAGTACTTC. It encodes CASSLSTGPNQETQYF.

This clonotype occurred a few times. CDR3 sequence reads: CASSPTGAARNYGYTF. The CDR3 coding sequence is TGTGCCAGCAGCCCCACAGGGGCAGCAAGGAACTATGGCTACACCTTC. This rearrangement joins TRBV7-2 to TRBJ1-2; 7 nucleotides line up with TRBD1. V trimming: 5 bases; J trimming: 2 bases; junction bases outside the gene matches: 11. From germline, CDR1 is SGHTA and CDR2 FQGNSA. The CDR3 has 16 residues.

The genes are TRBV6-8 and TRBJ2-1; D remains ambiguous. CDR1 and CDR2 (germline): MNHGY, SAAAGT. The CDR3 has 11 residues. The V end lost 6 bases, the J end lost 8 bases, and 8 bases lay between the germline ends. Here the CDR3 DNA reads TGTGCCAGCAGCGATTTCCATGAGCAGTTCTTC. This encodes CASSDFHEQFF.

This clonotype has just a few counts. The chain joins TRBV11-2 to TRBJ2-1; TRBD2 matches 13 bases. Germline values: CDR1 SGHAT, CDR2 FQNNGV. The CDR3 is 15 residues long. After removal of 5 bases from V and 10 bases from J, the junction contained 8 bases not matched to a gene. The CDR3 coding sequence is TGTGCCAGCAGCGACTGGAGACTAGCGGGAGGCGAGCAGTTCTTC. Amino acid sequence: CASSDWRLAGGEQFF.

J is TRBJ2-2 and V is TRBV7-6; the D gene is possibly TRBD1 (7 bases). The CDR3 loop spans 18 amino acids. V gave up 3 bases and J gave up 7 bases, with 24 bases separating them. Germline CDR1 reads SGHVS; CDR2 reads FNYEAQ. The CDR3 coding sequence is TGTGCCAGCAGCTTCGGAGGGCCTCGACAGGGTTGGGGCGGGGAGCTGTTTTTT. It specifies CASSFGGPRQGWGGELFF.

This clonotype has just a few counts. The V gene is TRBV24-1, the J gene TRBJ1-4; unclear D gene. The germline V and J ends were trimmed by 1 base and 0 bases, with 11 bases remaining between them. The CDR3 length is 17 residues. Per germline, CDR1 KGHDR and CDR2 SFDVKD. The chain's CDR3 is CATSDFPSRATNEKLFF. The CDR3 coding sequence is TGTGCCACCAGTGATTTCCCCTCGAGAGCAACTAATGAAAAACTGTTTTTT.

The chain joins TRBV5-4 to TRBJ2-6; D is unclear. CDR1 is SGHNT, CDR2 YYREEE, per germline (reference sequence). V lost 3 bases and J lost 2, with 9 bases in between. This CDR3 is built from 15 residues. For the CDR3, the DNA is TGTGCCAGCAGCTCATTTACGACTGGGGCCAACGTCCTGACTTTC. Translating gives CASSSFTTGANVLTF.